The 21 T cell receptor beta chains below were found in one sample sequenced in a study of STAT5B mutations in CD4+ large granular lymphocyte leukemia. Method: immunoSEQ multiplex PCR; TCRdb's copy keeps in-frame clones and lacks some. The table has over 35,000 clones, 65% to 90% seen once. The specimen was CD4+ T cells from blood buffy coats. Every receptor here comes from a human donor in good health.

The chain carries TRBV28 and TRBJ1-2; D not resolved. V lost 6 bases, J lost 4 bases, and 21 bases lay in between. The CDR3 has 16 residues. The V gene's germline CDR1 is MDHEN and CDR2 SYDVKM. In nucleotides, the CDR3 is TGTGCCAGCAGCTCCTGGGAGGCTGGGGAGGTCTATGGCTACACCTTC. Amino acid sequence: CASSSWEAGEVYGYTF.

This rearrangement joins TRBV29-1 to TRBJ2-7; the match to TRBD1 covers 7 bases. The junction had 5 bases not matched to a gene; V was cut back by 7 bases and J by 2 bases. The CDR3 is made up of 12 amino acids. CDR1 SQVTM and CDR2 ANQGSEA come from the germline V gene. CDR3 sequence (DNA): TGCAGCGCCTGGACAGGCCCCTACGAGCAGTACTTC. Its translation is CSAWTGPYEQYF.

Points on this clone: Germline is not matched at one junction end, which may reflect a read error. The CDR3 nucleotides are TGTGCCAGCACCTTAGCGGGAGGGCCGGATACGCAGTATTTT. Translating gives CASTLAGGPDTQYF. V usage is TRBV7-2 and J usage is TRBJ2-3; TRBD2 aligns across 11 bases. Germline CDR1 and CDR2: SGHTA and FQGNSA. The CDR3 sequence is 14 residues long.

The rearrangement links TRBV25-1 to TRBJ1-4; D perhaps matches TRBD1 (5 bases). Germline CDR1 MGHDK, CDR2 SYGVNS. This CDR3 has 14 amino acids. The V end lost 2 bases, the J end lost 5 bases, and 9 bases lay between the germline ends. The CDR3 DNA reads TGTGCCAGCAGTGAAGGAGGGGCGAATGAAAAACTGTTTTTT. This sequence encodes CASSEGGANEKLFF.

The chain carries TRBV7-9 and TRBJ2-7; D possibly corresponds to TRBD2 (5 bases). This CDR3 spans 18 amino acids. V lost 1 base and J 0 bases, leaving 19 bases between the germline ends. CDR1 is SEHNR, CDR2 FQNEAQ, per germline (reference sequence). Here the CDR3 reads CASSLVIPSRGSSYEQYF. The CDR3 nucleotides are TGTGCCAGCAGCTTAGTGATTCCTTCCCGGGGAAGCTCCTACGAGCAGTACTTC. The whole variable domain, filled in from reference TRBV7-9 and TRBJ2-7, reads DTGVSQNPRHKITKRGQNVTFRCDPISEHNRLYWYRQTLGQGPEFLTYFQNEAQLEKSRLLSDRFSAERPKGSFSTLEIQRTEQGDSAMYLCASSLVIPSRGSSYEQYFGPGTRLTVT.

The chain joins TRBV7-8 to TRBJ1-1, with 10 bases aligning to TRBD1. The trim removed 5 bases at V and 12 bases at J, leaving 6 bases unmatched. CDR1 is SGHVS, CDR2 FQNEAQ, per germline. This CDR3 has 12 residues. CDR3 region: CASSLGTGVPFF. CDR3 sequence (DNA): TGTGCCAGCAGCCTCGGGACAGGGGTACCTTTCTTT.

In regard to this clone: The same CDR3 arises from other DNA sequences in this sample as well. The chain uses TRBV9 and TRBJ1-1, with TRBD1 matching over 7 bases. The V segment lost 0 bases and the J segment 2 bases; nucleotides outside the gene matches: 7. This CDR3 contains 16 residues. Germline CDR1 is SGDLS and CDR2 is YYNGEE. CDR3 sequence reads: CASSVAAGGPNTEAFF. The CDR3, as DNA: TGTGCCAGCAGCGTAGCGGCAGGGGGACCCAACACTGAAGCTTTCTTT. The full variable domain, rest sourced from reference TRBV9 and TRBJ1-1, is DSGVTQTPKHLITATGQRVTLRCSPRSGDLSVYWYQQSLDQGLQFLIQYYNGEERAKGNILERFSAQQFPDLHSELNLSSLELGDSALYFCASSVAAGGPNTEAFFGQGTRLTVV.

This clone occurred a few times. The V call is TRBV28, the J call TRBJ1-1; no firm D call. V gave up 5 bases and J gave up 0 bases, with 13 bases separating them. From germline, CDR1 is MDHEN and CDR2 SYDVKM. The length of the CDR3 is 15 residues. CDR3 sequence (DNA): TGTGCCAGCAGTGGTTACGGAGCTATGAACACTGAAGCTTTCTTT. Translated: CASSGYGAMNTEAFF.

The chain couples TRBV7-9 to TRBJ2-1; 7 bases map to TRBD1. Trimming took 5 bases from V and 4 from J; bases not matched to a gene: 14. Germline lookup yields CDR1 SEHNR and CDR2 FQNEAQ (reference sequence). The CDR3 contains 17 residues. Here the CDR3 reads CASSRTGAPNFYNEQFF. CDR3 DNA sequence: TGTGCCAGCAGCCGTACAGGGGCCCCCAATTTTTACAATGAGCAGTTCTTC.

This chain uses TRBV30 with TRBJ2-5; D might be TRBD1 or TRBD2, each matching 6 bases. V lost 3 bases, J lost 5 bases, and 13 bases lay in between. CDR3 length equals 13 residues. Per the germline V gene, CDR1 is GTSNPN and CDR2 is SVGIG (reference sequence). The CDR3 region has the DNA TGTGCCTGGAGACTCAGGGGACTTGAGACCCAGTACTTC. Amino acid sequence: CAWRLRGLETQYF.

The rearrangement links TRBV7-2 to TRBJ2-7; D is undetermined. This CDR3 comprises 13 residues. Germline CDR1 and CDR2: SGHTA and FQGNSA. The V end was cut by 5 bases, the J end by 3 bases, with 11 bases between. The DNA of the CDR3 is TGTGCCAGCAGCCCCCGCAGCTACTACGAGCAGTACTTC. Protein product: CASSPRSYYEQYF.

J is TRBJ1-2 and V is TRBV18; D is unclear. The CDR3 contains 12 residues. From germline, CDR1 is KGHSH and CDR2 LQKENI. Trimming took 3 bases from V and 8 from J, leaving 10 bases between them. The CDR3 is CASSPDVGGYTF. The CDR3 DNA reads TGTGCCAGCTCACCGGACGTCGGGGGCTACACCTTC.

This chain uses TRBV6-6 with TRBJ1-2, with D unclear. The CDR3 is 12 amino acids. Germline V gives CDR1 MNHNY, CDR2 SVGAGI (reference sequence). Trimming left V 8 bases short and J 0 bases short, with 7 bases between. CDR3 coding DNA: TGTGCCAGCTCCAGTTCTAACTATGGCTACACCTTC. Its translation is CASSSSNYGYTF.

V usage is TRBV27 and J usage is TRBJ1-5; D perhaps matches TRBD1 (5 bases). The CDR3 length is 13 residues. Germline V gene lookup returns CDR1 MNHEY and CDR2 SMNVEV (reference sequence). V dropped 8 bases and J dropped 4 bases, with 12 bases sitting between them. CDR3 loop: CASRGGINQPQHF. The DNA for the CDR3 is TGTGCCAGCCGGGGGGGGATTAATCAGCCCCAGCATTTT.

V usage is TRBV9 and J usage is TRBJ2-2, with 11 bases fitting TRBD2. The V and J ends lost 0 bases and 4 bases, in that order; junction bases with no gene match: 2. This CDR3 is 16 amino acids long. Germline V gives CDR1 SGDLS, CDR2 YYNGEE. The CDR3 nucleotides are TGTGCCAGCAGCGTAGGGGGACTAGCGGTCACCGGGGAGCTGTTTTTT. Amino acids: CASSVGGLAVTGELFF.

The chain joins TRBV5-5 to TRBJ2-2; 11 nucleotides line up with TRBD1. V dropped 4 bases and J dropped 4; count of bases not matched to a gene: 12. The germline gives CDR1 SGHKS, CDR2 YYEKEE (reference sequence). The CDR3 spans 18 residues. The CDR3 loop reads CASSGGQGGGTTTGELFF. CDR3 DNA sequence: TGTGCCAGCAGCGGGGGACAGGGGGGCGGGACGACCACCGGGGAGCTGTTTTTT.

A word on this clone: One junction end does not reproduce the germline sequence, and a read error may be involved. This chain joins TRBV7-8 and TRBJ2-1; 14 bases align to TRBD2. CDR1 and CDR2 (germline): SGHVS, FQNEAQ. CDR3 length equals 15 residues. The CDR3 sequence is CASSSSGLAGVDWIF. CDR3 in DNA: TGTGCCAGCAGCTCCTCGGGACTAGCGGGAGTCGATTGGATCTTC. The full variable domain, with the rest looked up from reference TRBV7-8 and TRBJ2-1, is GAGVSQSPRYKVAKRGQDVALRCDPISGHVSLFWYQQALGQGPEFLTYFQNEAQLDKSGLPSDRFFAERPEGSVSTLKIQRTQQEDSAVYLCASSSSGLAGVDWIFGPGTRLTVL.

This chain uses TRBV28 with TRBJ2-7, with 7 bases fitting TRBD1. Germline CDR1 is MDHEN and CDR2 is SYDVKM. V shed 6 bases and J 0 bases; nucleotides not matched to a gene: 23. CDR3 size: 20 residues. The CDR3 loop reads CASSPLLGTAEGEISYEQYF. For the CDR3, the DNA is TGTGCCAGCAGCCCCCTCCTCGGGACAGCCGAAGGGGAAATCTCCTACGAGCAGTACTTC.

The chain employs TRBV6-5 and TRBJ2-5, with D possibly TRBD1 on 6 matching bases. CDR1 is MNHEY and CDR2 is SVGAGI in the germline V gene. V lost 6 bases to trimming and J lost 5 bases, with 16 bases between them. The CDR3 has 14 amino acids. The CDR3 spells CASSLGAGGETQYF. The DNA of the CDR3 is TGTGCCAGCAGCCTGGGGGCGGGTGGGGAGACCCAGTACTTC.

The rearrangement uses TRBV7-9 and TRBJ2-7; TRBD2 agrees at 9 bases. Germline loops: CDR1 SEHNR, CDR2 FQNEAQ (reference sequence). The J segment lost 4 bases and the V segment lost 3 bases, leaving 4 bases of the junction unmatched. CDR3 length: 14 residues. DNA of the CDR3: TGTGCCAGCAGCTTTGGTAGCGGGAGATACGAGCAGTACTTC. It codes for CASSFGSGRYEQYF.

V usage is TRBV10-1 and J usage is TRBJ2-2; 7 nucleotides agree with TRBD2. The V gene end was trimmed by 2 bases and the J gene end by 3 bases; junction bases not matched to a gene: 9. Germline CDR1 is WNHNN and CDR2 is SYGVQD (reference sequence). The CDR3 is made up of 17 amino acids. CDR3 loop: CASSERWEGPYTGELFF. The DNA of the CDR3 is TGCGCCAGCAGTGAGAGGTGGGAGGGCCCGTACACCGGGGAGCTGTTTTTT.